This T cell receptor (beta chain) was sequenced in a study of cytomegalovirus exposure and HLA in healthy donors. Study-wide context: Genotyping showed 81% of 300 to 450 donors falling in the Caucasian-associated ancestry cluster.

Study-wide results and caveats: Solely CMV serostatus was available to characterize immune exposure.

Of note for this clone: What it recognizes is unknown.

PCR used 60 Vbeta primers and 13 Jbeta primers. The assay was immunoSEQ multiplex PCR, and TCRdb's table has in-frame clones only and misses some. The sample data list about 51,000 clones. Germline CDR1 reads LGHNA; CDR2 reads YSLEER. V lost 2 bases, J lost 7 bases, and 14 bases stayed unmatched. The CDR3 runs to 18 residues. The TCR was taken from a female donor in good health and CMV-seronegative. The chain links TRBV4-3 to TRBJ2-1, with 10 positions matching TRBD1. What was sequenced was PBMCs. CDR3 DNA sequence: TGCGCCAGCAGCCAACAAAAGACCGGGACAGGGGTACTAAATGAGCAGTTCTTC. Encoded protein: CASSQQKTGTGVLNEQFF.